This T cell receptor (beta chain) is drawn from a study of cytomegalovirus exposure and HLA in healthy donors. Overall study: The roughly 120 million unique TCR beta sequences, from about 179 million T cells, were found by an earlier analysis.

Study-wide findings and caveats: TCR beta chain V- and J-gene trimming was linked, in a later analysis, to a missense variant in DCLRE1C. In a later analysis, about 17,000 TCR beta sequences were associated with HLA alleles at 0.05 false discovery rate. Per a prior analysis, the majority of TCR beta V segments were productive roughly 90% or roughly 30% of the time.

The PCR contained 60 Vbeta and 13 Jbeta primers. Method: immunoSEQ multiplex PCR; TCRdb's copy keeps in-frame clones and lacks some. The sample includes around 130,000 clones, roughly 74% seen only once; the top ten take roughly 6%. In regard to this clone: Its matching antigen is unknown.

CDR1 and CDR2 from the germline V gene are SQVTM and ANQGSEA. CDR3 length: 12 amino acids. Trimming stripped 3 bases from V and 7 bases from J, with 12 bases between. This sequence was found in a woman in her fifties or sixties in good health and CMV-seropositive. J is TRBJ1-2 and V is TRBV29-1; no clear D gene. Input material: PBMCs. DNA for the CDR3: TGCAGCGTTGACGAGGGATGGTCTGGCTACACCTTC. It is translated as CSVDEGWSGYTF. Full variable domain (outside the CDR3, taken from reference TRBV29-1 and TRBJ1-2): SAVISQKPSRDICQRGTSLTIQCQVDSQVTMMFWYRQQPGQSLTLIATANQGSEATYESGFVIDKFPISRPNLTFSTLTVSNMSPEDSSIYLCSVDEGWSGYTFGSGTRLTVV.